This T cell receptor beta chain stems from a study of shared clonotypes between healthy human individuals. Overall study findings and caveats: An effect of sequencing depth on clonotype sharing among donors was expected. In the sorted subsets, rarefaction showed sequencing was incomplete despite large depth. All-four-donor shared clonotypes had higher generation probabilities than non-shared clonotypes did.

This clone has just one count. No antigen is known for it. The V gene lost 6 bases and the J gene lost 4 bases, with 21 bases spanning the gap. CDR1 is LNHDA and CDR2 is SQIVND in the germline V gene (reference sequence). The CDR3 is 16 residues long. Only in-frame clones appear in the TCRdb table, and some are missing; sequencing was by immunoSEQ multiplex PCR. The sample holds 2,500,000 or so clones, 80% to 95% seen once. Specimen: naive CD4+ T cells from PBMCs. Subset described: CD45RA+ positively selected. This chain connects TRBV19 to TRBJ2-5, with D perhaps TRBD1 or TRBD2 (5 bases each). This receptor was taken from a man aged 18 to 35 in good health. Some clones in this sample may be carry-over from other donors' samples. CDR3 sequence: CASSGRGRLLGETQYF. The CDR3 DNA is TGTGCCAGTAGCGGTCGGGGACGCTTGTTAGGAGAGACCCAGTACTTC.